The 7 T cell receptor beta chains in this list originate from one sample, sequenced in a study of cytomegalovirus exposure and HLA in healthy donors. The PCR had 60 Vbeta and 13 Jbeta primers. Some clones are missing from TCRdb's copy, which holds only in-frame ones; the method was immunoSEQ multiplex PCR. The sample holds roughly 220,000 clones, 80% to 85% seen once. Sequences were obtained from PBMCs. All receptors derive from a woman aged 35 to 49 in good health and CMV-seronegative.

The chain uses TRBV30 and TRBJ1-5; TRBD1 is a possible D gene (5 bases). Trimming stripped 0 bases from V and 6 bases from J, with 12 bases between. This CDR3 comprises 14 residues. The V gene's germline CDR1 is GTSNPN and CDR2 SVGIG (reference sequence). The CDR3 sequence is CAWSVRQGSQPQHF. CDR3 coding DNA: TGTGCCTGGAGTGTTCGGCAGGGTAGTCAGCCCCAGCATTTT.

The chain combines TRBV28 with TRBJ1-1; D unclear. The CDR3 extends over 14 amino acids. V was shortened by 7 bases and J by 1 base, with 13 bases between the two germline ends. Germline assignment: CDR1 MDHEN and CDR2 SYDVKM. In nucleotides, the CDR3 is TGTGCCAGCACTGCGGCACGGAAGAACACTGAAGCTTTCTTT. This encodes CASTAARKNTEAFF.

As DNA, the CDR3 is TGTGCCAGCACCGGGTCGCGTGACACTAATGAAAAACTGTTTTTT. It encodes CASTGSRDTNEKLFF. The chain combines TRBV7-9 with TRBJ1-4, with D hard to call. This CDR3 is 15 amino acids long. V dropped 7 bases and J dropped 2 bases, with 14 bases sitting between them. Germline V gene sequence: CDR1 SEHNR, CDR2 FQNEAQ (reference sequence).

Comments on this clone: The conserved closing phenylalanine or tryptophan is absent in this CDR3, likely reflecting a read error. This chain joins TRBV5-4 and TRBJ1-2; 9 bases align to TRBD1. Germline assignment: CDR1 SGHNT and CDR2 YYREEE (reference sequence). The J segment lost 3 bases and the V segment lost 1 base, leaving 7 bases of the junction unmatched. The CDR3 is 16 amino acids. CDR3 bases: TGTGCCAGCAGCTTGAGTCCGGGACAGGGTCACTATGGCTACACCCTC. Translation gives CASSLSPGQGHYGYTL.

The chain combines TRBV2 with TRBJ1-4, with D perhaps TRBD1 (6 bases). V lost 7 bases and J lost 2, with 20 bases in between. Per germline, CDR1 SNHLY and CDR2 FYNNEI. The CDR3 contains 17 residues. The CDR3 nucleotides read TGTGCCAGCACCCGAAAAGGGGGGAGGGCTACTAATGAAAAACTGTTTTTT. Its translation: CASTRKGGRATNEKLFF.

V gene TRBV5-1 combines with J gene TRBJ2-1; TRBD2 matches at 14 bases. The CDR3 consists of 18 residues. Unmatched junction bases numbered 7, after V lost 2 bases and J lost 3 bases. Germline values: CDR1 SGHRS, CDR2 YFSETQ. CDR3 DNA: TGCGCCAGCAGCTTTAAGGGACTAGCGGGAGCAGGCTACAATGAGCAGTTCTTC. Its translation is CASSFKGLAGAGYNEQFF.

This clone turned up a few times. Written as DNA, the CDR3 is TGCGCCAGCAGGGACAGCTACACCGGGGAGCTGTTTTTT. It yields the protein CASRDSYTGELFF. The J gene is TRBJ2-2, the V gene TRBV10-2; D may be TRBD1 (6 bases). The V and J ends lost 6 bases and 3 bases respectively, with 8 bases between them. The CDR3 runs 13 residues. Per germline, CDR1 WSHSY and CDR2 SAAADI.